The 17 T cell receptor beta chains presented below share a single source sample, sequenced in a study of blood T cell repertoires in COVID-19. TCRdb keeps only in-frame clones here, not all; method: immunoSEQ multiplex PCR. There are over 300,000 clones in the sample; roughly 90% occur only once, and approximately 1.2% lies in the top ten. Sequenced material: peripheral blood. Receptors were obtained from a man in his forties with acute or convalescent COVID-19.

This sequence joins TRBV28 and TRBJ2-1; 10 bases fit TRBD1. With 5 bases clipped from V and 3 bases from J, the junction kept 10 bases outside the gene matches. The germline V gene has CDR1 MDHEN and CDR2 SYDVKM. The CDR3 spans 17 residues. The CDR3 DNA follows: TGTGCCAGCAGTGCCGACAGGGGGCGGTCTGTCTACAATGAGCAGTTCTTC. Amino acid sequence: CASSADRGRSVYNEQFF.

This chain links TRBV5-1 with TRBJ2-3; 9 positions match TRBD1. The germline V gene has CDR1 SGHRS and CDR2 YFSETQ. The V and J ends lost 0 bases and 5 bases, in that order; junction bases with no gene match: 4. The CDR3 has 15 residues. This CDR3 is CASSLGTGEKDTQYF. The CDR3 DNA reads as TGCGCCAGCAGCTTGGGGACAGGGGAGAAAGATACGCAGTATTTT.

The chain is built from TRBV6-6 and TRBJ1-6; 10 bases match TRBD1. J was trimmed by 9 bases and V by 2 bases; bases with no gene match: 7. The CDR3 is 16 amino acids. Germline assignment: CDR1 MNHNY and CDR2 SVGAGI (reference sequence). The CDR3 is CASSYADRGYRSPLHF. The CDR3 DNA follows: TGTGCCAGCAGTTACGCGGACAGGGGGTATCGTTCACCCCTCCACTTT.

The rearrangement uses TRBV5-4 and TRBJ2-1; D gene ambiguous. The germline CDR1 and CDR2 sequences are SGHNT and YYREEE (reference sequence). The germline V and J ends were trimmed by 0 bases and 2 bases, with 9 bases remaining between them. The CDR3 contains 15 residues. The CDR3 sequence: CASSLGAVPYNEQFF. The CDR3 DNA reads as TGTGCCAGCAGCTTGGGGGCAGTCCCCTACAATGAGCAGTTCTTC.

This CDR3 is CASSHPAAGGKETQYF. DNA of the CDR3: TGCGCCAGCAGCCATCCTGCGGCGGGGGGCAAAGAGACCCAGTACTTC. The chain uses TRBV4-1 and TRBJ2-5; 8 bases are shared with TRBD2. The CDR3 covers 16 residues. The germline V gene has CDR1 MGHRA and CDR2 YSYEKL. Trimming took 3 bases from V and 3 from J; bases not matched to a gene: 9.

This chain joins TRBV28 and TRBJ1-2; unclear D gene. V lost 1 base and J lost 4, with 13 bases in between. The CDR3 length is 15 residues. Per germline, CDR1 MDHEN and CDR2 SYDVKM. The CDR3 DNA sequence: TGTGCCAGCAGTTTATCTCCAACAGCACTCTATGGCTACACCTTC. The encoded protein is CASSLSPTALYGYTF.

There are a few counts of this clone. The chain is built from TRBV5-1 and TRBJ1-1; 9 positions agree with TRBD1. V was clipped by 4 bases and J by 0 bases; unmatched bases: 7. Per the germline V gene, CDR1 is SGHRS and CDR2 is YFSETQ. The CDR3 has 16 residues. This chain's CDR3 is CASSGGTGSMNTEAFF. DNA of the CDR3: TGCGCCAGCAGCGGAGGGACAGGGAGCATGAACACTGAAGCTTTCTTT.

The chain links TRBV2 to TRBJ1-5; D is undetermined. Germline lookup yields CDR1 SNHLY and CDR2 FYNNEI. Trimming stripped 8 bases from V and 0 bases from J, with 8 bases between. CDR3 length equals 13 residues. CDR3 residues: CASADDSNQPQHF. CDR3 bases: TGTGCCAGCGCAGATGATAGCAATCAGCCCCAGCATTTT.

The chain employs TRBV18 and TRBJ2-5, with a weak D call TRBD1 (7 bases). Germline CDR1 KGHSH, CDR2 LQKENI. V gave up 9 bases and J gave up 5 bases, with 19 bases separating them. The CDR3 is made up of 14 amino acids. CDR3 sequence (DNA): TGTGCCAGTCAAGGACAGGCGGCGGGGGAGACCCAGTACTTC. This encodes CASQGQAAGETQYF.

V gene TRBV2 combines with J gene TRBJ2-1; 10 nucleotides agree with TRBD2. The CDR3 sequence is 16 residues long. V dropped 8 bases and J dropped 7; count of bases not matched to a gene: 14. CDR1 is SNHLY, CDR2 FYNNEI, per germline. The chain's CDR3 is CASSRASGSLLNEQFF. Written as DNA, the CDR3 is TGTGCCAGCTCTCGGGCTAGCGGGAGTCTCTTAAATGAGCAGTTCTTC.

This clone was observed a single time. J is TRBJ2-3 and V is TRBV2; D perhaps matches TRBD2 (6 bases). Germline lookup yields CDR1 SNHLY and CDR2 FYNNEI. The CDR3 has 13 residues. Trimming left V 8 bases short and J 2 bases short, with 11 bases between. The CDR3 bases are TGTGCCAGCGGGACTCTTTACACAGATACGCAGTATTTT. This translates into CASGTLYTDTQYF.

The chain links TRBV10-1 to TRBJ1-5; weak D call: TRBD1 (5 bases). V dropped 3 bases and J dropped 1 base, with 10 bases sitting between them. CDR1 and CDR2 from the germline V gene are WNHNN and SYGVQD (reference sequence). The CDR3 is made up of 15 amino acids. The CDR3 sequence: CASSDPGWSNQPQHF. For the CDR3, the DNA is TGCGCCAGCAGTGATCCAGGGTGGAGCAATCAGCCCCAGCATTTT.

This sequence joins TRBV7-3 and TRBJ1-2; D remains ambiguous. Germline V gives CDR1 SGHTA, CDR2 FQGTGA. The CDR3 contains 14 residues. Trimming left V 5 bases short and J 7 bases short, with 17 bases between. The CDR3 here is CASSPNSGGFGYTF. CDR3 DNA: TGTGCCAGCAGCCCAAATTCAGGAGGGTTTGGCTACACCTTC.

This chain uses TRBV6-5 with TRBJ1-2; 7 bases agree with TRBD1. Looked up from germline, CDR1 is MNHEY and CDR2 is SVGAGI. J was trimmed by 5 bases and V by 4 bases; bases with no gene match: 10. The CDR3 loop spans 15 amino acids. The chain's CDR3 is CASSSKTGQNYGYTF. DNA of the CDR3: TGTGCCAGCAGTTCCAAGACGGGACAGAATTATGGCTACACCTTC.

This clone has a single count. V usage is TRBV11-2 and J usage is TRBJ1-1; D possibly corresponds to TRBD1 (5 bases). Deletions cut 3 bases from V and 7 bases from J, with 21 bases between. The CDR3 consists of 16 residues. Germline loops: CDR1 SGHAT, CDR2 FQNNGV. CDR3 bases: TGTGCCAGCAGCTTCCGCGGGGCAGACGCTCCCGATGAAGCTTTCTTT. Residues: CASSFRGADAPDEAFF.

The chain carries TRBV5-1 and TRBJ1-4, with no clear D. The CDR3 is made up of 14 amino acids. Germline assignment: CDR1 SGHRS and CDR2 YFSETQ. The ends were cut back, 1 base at V and 0 bases at J, with 4 bases in the middle. The CDR3: CASSLTATNEKLFF. DNA for the CDR3: TGCGCCAGCAGCTTGACAGCAACTAATGAAAAACTGTTTTTT. Combining the CDR3 with reference TRBV5-1 and TRBJ1-4 gives the whole variable domain KAGVTQTPRYLIKTRGQQVTLSCSPISGHRSVSWYQQTPGQGLQFLFEYFSETQRNKGNFPGRFSGRQFSNSRSEMNVSTLELGDSALYLCASSLTATNEKLFFGSGTQLSVL.

This clone was seen only once. V and J are TRBV5-1 and TRBJ1-2; the match to TRBD1 covers 7 bases. Per germline, CDR1 SGHRS and CDR2 YFSETQ. J lost 3 bases, V lost 1 base, and 3 bases had no gene match. The CDR3 runs 14 residues. The DNA for the CDR3 is TGCGCCAGCAGCTTGCGGCAGGGGGACTATGGCTACACCTTC. Protein product: CASSLRQGDYGYTF.